The 17 T cell receptor beta chains presented below share a single source sample, sequenced in a study of blood T cells in healthy people across ages. PCR was performed a second time for about 6 to 11 cycles using a sample-barcoded 5' primer and a J-beta primer mix. MiXCR, run by TCRdb on the 5' RACE reads, gives a single entry per CDR3 protein. The data show hundreds of thousands of distinct CDR3 sequences, under 40% seen once. The sample comprised blood. The origin of the receptors is a man younger than 35 in good health.

The rearrangement links TRBV20-1 to TRBJ2-7; D is perhaps TRBD2 (7 bases). This CDR3 has 14 residues. Germline loops: CDR1 DFQATT, CDR2 SNEGSKA (reference sequence). The ends were cut back, 6 bases at V and 7 bases at J, with 22 bases in the middle. CDR3 in DNA: TGCAGTGCAAGGGGGGGGAGCTCCTACAATGAGCAGTACTTC. This sequence encodes CSARGGSSYNEQYF.

The chain employs TRBV20-1 and TRBJ2-2; D is unclear. This CDR3 comprises 13 residues. Germline V lookup: CDR1 DFQATT, CDR2 SNEGSKA (reference sequence). V lost 5 bases to trimming and J lost 1 base, with 8 bases between them. Written as DNA, the CDR3 is TGCAGTGCTTTGGCAGTGAACACCGGGGAGCTGTTTTTT. The encoded protein is CSALAVNTGELFF.

The J gene is TRBJ1-1, the V gene TRBV3-1; D unclear. The V end lost 4 bases, the J end lost 0 bases, and 15 bases lay between the germline ends. The length of the CDR3 is 16 residues. Germline V CDR1 and CDR2: LGHDT, YNNKEL (reference sequence). The CDR3 region has the DNA TGTGCCAGCAGCCCCCCCTGGGCAGGCATGAACACTGAAGCTTTCTTT. It is translated as CASSPPWAGMNTEAFF.

This clonotype was detected a few times. The chain recombines TRBV6-2 or TRBV6-3 with TRBJ2-1; no definite D call. The DNA end favors TRBJ2-7, so the J call may be wrong. The CDR3 extends over 16 amino acids. Germline V lookup: CDR1 MNHEY, CDR2 SVGEGT. The chain's CDR3 is CASRTIQGPSYNEQYF. The CDR3, as DNA: TGTGCCAGCAGAACGATTCAAGGACCTTCCTACAATGAGCAGTACTTC.

In the case of this clonotype: A clone one base away is much larger, so this may be a read error. The chain joins TRBV7-2 to TRBJ2-1, with 7 bases that match TRBD2. The DNA end is a closer match to TRBJ2-7, so the J assignment may be wrong. The CDR3 has 14 residues. Germline CDR1 SGHTA, CDR2 FQGNSA. CDR3 sequence: CASSISWDYNEQYF. In nucleotides, the CDR3 is TGTGCCAGCAGCATTAGTTGGGACTACAATGAGCAGTACTTC.

As concerns this clonotype: Given a much more abundant clone one base away, this may be a read error. The V and J genes are TRBV6-2 or TRBV6-3 and TRBJ2-1; D is perhaps TRBD2 (6 bases). Germline CDR1 and CDR2: MNHEY and SVGEGT. The length of the CDR3 is 15 residues. CDR3 nucleotide sequence: TGTGCCAGCAGCCCGGACCTCGCGGGGTACAATGAGCGGTTCTTC. This sequence encodes CASSPDLAGYNERFF.

This chain connects TRBV5-1 to TRBJ1-2; perhaps TRBD1 as D (6 bases). This CDR3 is 15 amino acids long. Trimming removed 1 base from V and 0 bases from J, with 10 bases in between. The V gene's germline CDR1 is SGHRS and CDR2 YFSETQ. The CDR3 nucleotides are TGCGCCAGCAGCTTGAGGGGGTCTACTAACTATGGCTACACCTTC. Protein sequence: CASSLRGSTNYGYTF.

On this clonotype itself: At one end the junction does not follow the germline gene, possibly because of a read error. This chain joins TRBV29-1 and TRBJ2-1; D is ambiguous. This CDR3 is 11 amino acids long. Germline-derived CDR1 and CDR2 are SQVTM and ANQGSEA. CDR3 sequence (DNA): TGCAGCGCCGATGGGTACAAGGAGCAGTTCTTC. Its translation is CSADGYKEQFF.

Turning to this clonotype: A junction end diverges from the germline sequence, so it may reflect a read error. This rearrangement joins TRBV4-3 to TRBJ2-4; D unclear. The end of the DNA fits TRBJ2-5 better, so the J call may be wrong. The CDR3 spans 17 residues. Germline V CDR1 and CDR2: LGHNA, YSLEER. In DNA form, the CDR3 reads TGCGCCTGCAGCCAAGAAATCATGAGCCCATCTGGGGAGACCCAGTACTTC. It codes for CACSQEIMSPSGETQYF.

CDR3 loop: CAINRGGGAVDTQYF. CDR3 in DNA: TGTGCCATCAATCGGGGCGGGGGGGCAGTGGATACGCAGTATTTT. V and J are TRBV10-3 and TRBJ2-3; the match to TRBD2 covers 9 bases. CDR1 is ENHRY, CDR2 SYGVKD, per germline. This CDR3 has 15 amino acids. V lost 7 bases, J lost 6 bases, and 11 bases stayed unmatched.

This sequence joins TRBV7-2 and TRBJ2-1; 8 positions match TRBD2. Near its end, the DNA agrees better with TRBJ2-7, so the J call may be wrong. The CDR3 totals 15 residues. Germline V CDR1 and CDR2: SGHTA, FQGNSA. The CDR3 coding sequence is TGTGCCAGCAGGTTGCAGGTAGCGGGGACCAATGAGCAGTACTTC. It specifies CASRLQVAGTNEQYF.

The sample holds a few counts of this clonotype. The chain couples TRBV5-5 to TRBJ2-1, with D possibly being TRBD1 or TRBD2 (5 bases each). The CDR3 is made up of 16 amino acids. Trimming cost V 2 bases and J 0 bases, with 12 bases left between them. Germline CDR1 reads SGHKS; CDR2 reads YYEKEE (reference sequence). The CDR3: CASSFGTSSSYNEQFF. CDR3 bases: TGTGCCAGCAGCTTTGGGACGTCGAGCTCCTACAATGAGCAGTTCTTC.

The rearrangement links TRBV9 to TRBJ2-7; no clear D gene. Germline V gene data show CDR1 as SGDLS and CDR2 as YYNGEE. Trimming cost V 1 base and J 1 base, with 12 bases left between them. The CDR3 runs 15 residues. The CDR3 loop is CASSVRADLSYEQYF. The CDR3 DNA follows: TGTGCCAGCAGCGTAAGGGCAGACCTATCCTACGAGCAGTACTTC.

The chain joins TRBV2 to TRBJ2-3, with D possibly being TRBD1 (5 bases). Per germline, CDR1 SNHLY and CDR2 FYNNEI. The ends were cut back, 9 bases at V and 3 bases at J, with 13 bases in the middle. The CDR3 has 13 residues. The CDR3 DNA reads as TGTGCCAGATCAAACAGGAGAACAGATACGCAGTATTTT. This encodes CARSNRRTDTQYF.

The J gene is TRBJ2-3, the V gene TRBV7-2, with TRBD2 matching 10 bases. Trimming cost V 5 bases and J 5 bases; bases outside gene matches: 10. Looked up from germline, CDR1 is SGHTA and CDR2 is FQGNSA. CDR3 length: 16 amino acids. CDR3 sequence: CASSPRVAGGGDTQYF. The CDR3 nucleotides are TGTGCCAGCAGCCCTAGAGTAGCGGGGGGCGGAGATACGCAGTATTTT.

This clonotype was seen a few times. A much larger clone differs from this one at a single base, so this may be a read error. The chain carries TRBV20-1 and TRBJ2-5; D gene uncertain. Looked up from germline, CDR1 is DFQATT and CDR2 is SNEGSKA (reference sequence). The CDR3 length is 14 residues. Trimming removed 1 base at V and 5 bases at J, with 14 bases between. CDR3 bases: TGCAGTGCTAGAGGTCGAGACGGCCGGGAGACCCAGTACTTC. As protein: CSARGRDGRETQYF.

This clonotype was observed a few times. This chain links TRBV7-9 with TRBJ1-2, with D perhaps TRBD1 (6 bases). In germline, CDR1 is SEHNR, CDR2 FQNEAQ (reference sequence). Deletions cut 5 bases from V and 4 bases from J, with 23 bases between. CDR3 length: 17 residues. CDR3 DNA sequence: TGTGCCAGCAGCCTGTTGGGGGCGGGGGCGTTCACCTATGGCTACACCTTC. As protein: CASSLLGAGAFTYGYTF.